Shown below are 2 T cell receptor beta chains from a single sample sequenced in a study of T cell clonality in common variable immunodeficiency. The assay was immunoSEQ multiplex PCR, and TCRdb's table has in-frame clones only and misses some. The sample contains roughly 70,000 clones, none of them singletons. Sequencing was carried out using peripheral blood mononuclear cells. These receptor sequences come from a person aged 18-70 years in good health.

The sample holds many counts of this clone. Sequencing ends 3 residues short of the CDR3 end; the germline J gene provides the rest. The chain has TRBV2 and TRBJ2-1; 10 nucleotides line up with TRBD2. After removal of 7 bases from V and 7 bases from J, the junction contained 4 bases not matched to a gene. Germline V gene lookup returns CDR1 SNHLY and CDR2 FYNNEI. The CDR3 runs to 13 residues. CDR3 bases read: TGTGCCAGCAACCCACTAGCGGGAAATGAG. As protein: CASNPLAGNE. The whole CDR3 is CASNPLAGNEQFF. The entire variable domain, with the rest obtained from reference TRBV2 and TRBJ2-1, is as follows: EPEVTQTPSHQVTQMGQEVILRCVPISNHLYFYWYRQILGQKVEFLVSFYNNEISEKSEIFDDQFSVERPDGSNFTLKIRSTKLEDSAMYFCASNPLAGNEQFFGPGTRLTVL.

This clone was detected ten times or more. The read ends 3 residues early relative to the CDR3; the germline J gene fills the gap. V usage is TRBV10-1 and J usage is TRBJ2-2; 14 bases are a match to TRBD2. This CDR3 is built from 17 residues. Trimming took 5 bases from V and 4 from J; bases not matched to a gene: 6. From germline, CDR1 is WNHNN and CDR2 SYGVQD (reference sequence). CDR3 amino acids: CASSYGTSGSLTGELFF. Partial CDR3 DNA: TGCGCCAGCAGTTACGGGACTAGCGGGAGTCTCACCGGGGAG.